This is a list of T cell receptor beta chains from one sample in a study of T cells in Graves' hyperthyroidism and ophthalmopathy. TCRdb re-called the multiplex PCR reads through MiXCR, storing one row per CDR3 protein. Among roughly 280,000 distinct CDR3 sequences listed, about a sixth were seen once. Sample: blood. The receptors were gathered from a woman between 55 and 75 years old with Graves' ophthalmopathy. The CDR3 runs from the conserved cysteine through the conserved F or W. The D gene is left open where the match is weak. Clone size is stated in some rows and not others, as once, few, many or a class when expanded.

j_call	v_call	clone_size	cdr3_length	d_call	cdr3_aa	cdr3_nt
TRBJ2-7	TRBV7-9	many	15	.	CASSLVRGGSYEQYF	TGTGCCAGCAGCTTGGTCAGGGGAGGCTCCTACGAGCAGTACTTC
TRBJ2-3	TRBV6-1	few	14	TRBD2	CASRNSGITDTQYF	TGTGCCAGCAGAAATAGCGGGATCACAGATACGCAGTATTTT
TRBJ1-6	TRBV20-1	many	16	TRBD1	CSATDREGSYNSPLHF	TGCAGTGCCACGGACAGGGAGGGCTCCTATAATTCACCCCTCCACTTT
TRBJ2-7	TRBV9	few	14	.	CASSVDPGAGEQYF	TGTGCCAGCAGCGTAGACCCAGGGGCCGGCGAGCAGTACTTC
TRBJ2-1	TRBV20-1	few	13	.	CSAHNPQGGEQFF	TGCAGTGCTCATAATCCTCAGGGTGGTGAGCAGTTCTTC
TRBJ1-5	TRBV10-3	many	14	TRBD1	CAISTGTGNQPQHF	TGTGCCATCAGTACCGGGACAGGGAATCAGCCCCAGCATTTT
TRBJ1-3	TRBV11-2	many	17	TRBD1	CASTLGQLTHSGNTIYF	TGTGCCAGCACCTTGGGACAGCTCACCCACTCTGGAAACACCATATATTTT
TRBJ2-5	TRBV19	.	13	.	CASSSRQVKTQYF	TGTGCCAGTAGTAGTAGACAGGTCAAGACCCAGTACTTC
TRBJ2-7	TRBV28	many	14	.	CATLTLRNSYEQYF	TGTGCCACCCTGACCCTGCGAAACTCCTACGAGCAGTACTTC
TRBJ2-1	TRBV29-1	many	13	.	CSVEETGTYEQFF	TGCAGCGTTGAGGAGACGGGAACCTATGAGCAGTTCTTC
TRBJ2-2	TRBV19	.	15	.	CASIMGAENTGELFF	TGTGCCAGTATCATGGGAGCGGAGAACACCGGGGAGCTGTTTTTT
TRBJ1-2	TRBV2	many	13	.	CASSSRVDYGYTF	TGTGCCAGCAGTTCCAGGGTTGACTATGGCTACACCTTC
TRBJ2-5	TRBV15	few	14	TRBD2	CATSHNGGGETQYF	TGTGCCACCAGCCATAACGGGGGGGGAGAGACCCAGTACTTC
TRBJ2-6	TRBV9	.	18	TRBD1	CASSARDRVLSGANVLTF	TGTGCCAGCAGCGCACGGGACAGGGTCCTATCTGGGGCCAACGTCCTGACTTTC
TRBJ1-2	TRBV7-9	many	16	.	CASRAPNREPNYGYTF	TGTGCCAGCAGGGCACCCAACAGGGAACCTAACTATGGCTACACCTTC
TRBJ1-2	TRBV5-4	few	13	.	CASSKDQDRGYTF	TGTGCCAGCAGCAAGGACCAGGATCGTGGCTACACCTTC
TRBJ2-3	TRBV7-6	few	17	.	CASSLYSGIGRTDTQYF	TGTGCCAGCAGCTTATATTCGGGAATTGGGCGCACAGATACGCAGTATTTT
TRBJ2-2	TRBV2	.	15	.	CASSDDRRYTGELFF	TGTGCCAGCAGTGACGATCGACGGTACACCGGGGAGCTGTTTTTT
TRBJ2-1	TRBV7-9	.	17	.	CASSPAIAEGLYNEQFF	TGTGCCAGCAGCCCCGCGATTGCGGAGGGCTTGTACAATGAGCAGTTCTTC